These 13 T cell receptor beta chains came from one sample sequenced in a study of blood T cell repertoires in COVID-19 (dated by TCRdb to 2020 to 2022). Libraries were made using the immunoSEQ multiplex PCR assay. TCRdb mirrors the immuneACCESS table, restricted to in-frame sequences. Some clones are absent from its copies; in checked studies, under half trace to an unresolved V gene, and the reason for the others is unknown. The sample includes roughly 150,000 clones, with 80% to 90% observed a single time. The ten biggest clones cover around 20% of the sample. Sequencing was performed on peripheral blood. The origin of the receptors is an elderly woman with acute or convalescent COVID-19.

The chain recombines TRBV6-5 with TRBJ1-2; no definite D call. The V end lost 0 bases, the J end lost 8 bases, and 16 bases lay between the germline ends. The germline V gene encodes CDR1 MNHEY and CDR2 SVGAGI. The CDR3 loop spans 15 amino acids. CDR3 loop: CASSYSSPRVGGYTF. DNA of the CDR3: TGTGCCAGCAGTTACTCGTCGCCCCGGGTAGGAGGCTACACCTTC.

V gene TRBV5-6 combines with J gene TRBJ1-2; D is uncertain. Germline loops: CDR1 SGHDT, CDR2 YYEEEE. The CDR3 consists of 12 residues. With 2 bases removed from V and 1 base from J, the gap between germline ends came to 3 bases. This CDR3 is CASSFLNYGYTF. In nucleotides, the CDR3 is TGTGCCAGCAGCTTCCTTAACTATGGCTACACCTTC.

This CDR3 is CSVQIQGNTEAFF. DNA for the CDR3: TGCAGCGTTCAAATCCAGGGGAACACTGAAGCTTTCTTT. The gene calls are TRBV29-1 and TRBJ1-1; the D gene is possibly TRBD1 (5 bases). Trimming pared 5 bases from V and 1 base from J, leaving 11 bases between. This CDR3 is 13 amino acids long. CDR1 SQVTM and CDR2 ANQGSEA come from the germline V gene.

J is TRBJ1-1 and V is TRBV6-5, with D unresolved. Germline loops: CDR1 MNHEY, CDR2 SVGAGI. Between the trimmed V and J ends, which lost 6 bases and 5 bases, there was a span of 13 bases. There are 13 residues in the CDR3. For the CDR3, the DNA is TGTGCCAGCAGGGGAGCCCTCGGGACTGAAGCTTTCTTT. This gives the protein CASRGALGTEAFF.

This clone was seen once. The rearrangement uses TRBV18 and TRBJ1-2; unclear D gene. CDR1 KGHSH and CDR2 LQKENI come from the germline V gene. The germline V and J ends were trimmed by 6 bases and 3 bases, with 11 bases remaining between them. The CDR3 loop spans 13 amino acids. The chain's CDR3 is CASSLVRDYGYTF. CDR3 coding DNA: TGTGCCAGCTCCCTCGTCCGGGACTATGGCTACACCTTC.

This clone was observed a single time. J is TRBJ2-1 and V is TRBV9; TRBD2 agrees at 9 bases. The V gene's germline CDR1 is SGDLS and CDR2 YYNGEE. The length of the CDR3 is 17 residues. V was clipped by 0 bases and J by 7 bases; unmatched bases: 11. The CDR3 nucleotides read TGTGCCAGCAGCGTAGGGGTTAGCGGGAGTGGGGGTAATGAGCAGTTCTTC. Translation gives CASSVGVSGSGGNEQFF.

The chain employs TRBV10-2 and TRBJ2-1, with TRBD2 matching 13 bases. There are 16 residues in the CDR3. V was clipped by 7 bases and J by 4 bases; unmatched bases: 7. CDR1 is WSHSY and CDR2 is SAAADI in the germline V gene. CDR3: CASNRLAGGPYNEQFF. DNA for the CDR3: TGCGCCAGCAACCGACTAGCGGGAGGCCCATACAATGAGCAGTTCTTC.

This clone was recorded a few times. V usage is TRBV11-2 and J usage is TRBJ1-2; D may be TRBD1 (6 bases). CDR1 and CDR2 (germline): SGHAT, FQNNGV. This CDR3 is 15 amino acids long. The germline V and J ends were trimmed by 2 bases and 5 bases, with 15 bases remaining between them. DNA of the CDR3: TGTGCCAGCAGCTTATCCGACAGGATCGGTTATGGCTACACCTTC. It specifies CASSLSDRIGYGYTF.

The gene calls are TRBV3-1 (or the pseudogene TRBV3-2) and TRBJ1-4; TRBD1 matches 9 bases. Germline assignment: CDR1 LGHDT and CDR2 YNNKEL (reference sequence). The CDR3 consists of 17 residues. Losses at the gene ends were 2 bases for V and 3 bases for J; bases not matched to a gene: 7. The CDR3 protein is CASSQKTGGASNEKLFF. CDR3 DNA: TGTGCCAGCAGCCAAAAAACAGGGGGCGCTTCTAATGAAAAACTGTTTTTT.

The chain recombines TRBV7-2 with TRBJ2-2, with 8 bases fitting TRBD2. V gave up 10 bases and J gave up 5 bases; unmatched junction bases: 12. The germline V gene encodes CDR1 SGHTA and CDR2 FQGNSA. The CDR3 loop spans 15 amino acids. The CDR3 region is CATGRGERWTGELFF. The CDR3 nucleotides read TGTGCCACAGGGCGGGGGGAGAGGTGGACCGGGGAGCTGTTTTTT.

This chain connects TRBV19 to TRBJ2-5, with TRBD1 as a possible D gene (6 bases). Germline values: CDR1 LNHDA, CDR2 SQIVND (reference sequence). There are 14 residues in the CDR3. V was cut by 6 bases and J by 1 base, with 12 bases left in between. The CDR3 is CASRAGVGQETQYF. The CDR3 DNA follows: TGTGCCAGTAGGGCAGGGGTTGGCCAAGAGACCCAGTACTTC.

The chain joins TRBV10-3 to TRBJ2-5; D is ambiguous. Germline V gene data show CDR1 as ENHRY and CDR2 as SYGVKD. V lost 5 bases to trimming and J lost 5 bases, with 15 bases between them. The CDR3 loop spans 14 amino acids. CDR3 in DNA: TGTGCCATCAGTCCTGGAGTCAATGGCGAGACCCAGTACTTC. This translates into CAISPGVNGETQYF.

The rearrangement uses TRBV5-4 and TRBJ2-2; 14 bases align to TRBD2. Germline values: CDR1 SGHNT, CDR2 YYREEE (reference sequence). Unmatched junction bases numbered 10, after V lost 5 bases and J lost 4 bases. The CDR3 length is 18 residues. CDR3 bases: TGTGCCAGCAGAACCGGGACTAGCGGGAGTTTTAGCACCGGGGAGCTGTTTTTT. It translates to CASRTGTSGSFSTGELFF.